A selection of T cell receptor beta chains follows, all from one sample in a study of beta chain features in type 1 diabetes. This table comes from immunoSEQ multiplex PCR, and its TCRdb copy is limited to in-frame clones, with some not included. Of about 360,000 clones in the sample, around 12% were seen once. What was sequenced was naive CD4+ T cells from blood. The source is a man aged 18 to 29 in good health. Both conserved end residues are part of each CDR3. A D gene is named only where the DNA matches it firmly. For some rows the clone size is stated as once, few or many, or as a class when expanded; others skip it.

abundance	d_gene	v_gene	j_gene	CDR3aa	CDR3nt
NA	TRBD1	TRBV30	TRBJ1-5	CAWSLDRGGQPQHF	TGTGCCTGGTCCTTGGACAGGGGTGGCCAGCCCCAGCATTTT
NA	TRBD1	TRBV9	TRBJ1-2	CASSPGQGGGYTF	TGTGCCAGCAGCCCCGGACAGGGAGGTGGCTACACCTTC
NA	TRBD2	TRBV29-1	TRBJ2-7	CSVGGLAGGTSYEQYF	TGCAGCGTGGGGGGACTAGCGGGAGGAACCTCCTACGAGCAGTACTTC
NA	NA	TRBV30	TRBJ1-1	CAWSSIGLAYTEAFF	TGTGCCTGGAGTTCAATAGGACTAGCCTACACTGAAGCTTTCTTT
NA	NA	TRBV2	TRBJ1-3	CASSELEGNTIYF	TGTGCCAGCAGTGAATTAGAGGGAAACACCATATATTTT
NA	TRBD1	TRBV7-8	TRBJ2-1	CASSLAPTGGLNEQFF	TGTGCCAGCAGCTTAGCACCGACAGGGGGCCTTAATGAGCAGTTCTTC
NA	TRBD2	TRBV9	TRBJ2-5	CASSVGSSGTETQYF	TGTGCCAGCAGCGTAGGAAGTAGCGGGACTGAGACCCAGTACTTC
few	NA	TRBV6-1	TRBJ1-2	CASSELPNYGYTF	TGTGCCAGCAGTGAACTTCCTAACTATGGCTACACCTTC
few	TRBD1	TRBV7-3	TRBJ1-6	CASSSTGAANSPLHF	TGTGCCAGCAGCTCCACAGGGGCGGCAAATTCACCCCTCCACTTT
NA	NA	TRBV18	TRBJ2-3	CASSPKQLRDTDTQYF	TGTGCCAGCTCGCCTAAACAACTCAGGGACACAGATACGCAGTATTTT
NA	NA	TRBV27	TRBJ1-5	CASSPDLPGGYQPQHF	TGTGCCAGCAGTCCGGACCTACCCGGGGGATATCAGCCCCAGCATTTT
few	NA	TRBV30	TRBJ1-5	CAWVPKPGLSNQPQHF	TGTGCCTGGGTACCAAAACCGGGACTTAGCAATCAGCCCCAGCATTTT
NA	TRBD2	TRBV27	TRBJ2-5	CASSWTSWHQETQYF	TGTGCCAGCAGTTGGACTAGCTGGCACCAAGAGACCCAGTACTTC
NA	NA	TRBV18	TRBJ2-1	CASSPTADNEQFF	TGTGCCAGCTCACCCACGGCGGACAATGAGCAGTTCTTC
NA	NA	TRBV30	TRBJ2-3	CAWSVPRRVSTDTQYF	TGTGCCTGGAGTGTACCCAGGAGGGTAAGCACAGATACGCAGTATTTT
once	TRBD1	TRBV6-6	TRBJ2-3	CASSQTGMADTQYF	TGTGCCAGCAGTCAGACAGGGATGGCAGATACGCAGTATTTT
NA	NA	TRBV10-3	TRBJ2-5	CAISVTANQETQYF	TGTGCCATCAGTGTTACAGCTAACCAAGAGACCCAGTACTTC
few	TRBD1	TRBV9	TRBJ2-7	CASSVGYRGFEQYF	TGTGCCAGCAGCGTAGGGTACAGGGGTTTCGAGCAGTACTTC
few	TRBD1	TRBV28	TRBJ2-7	CASSPPGQGSYEQYF	TGTGCCAGCAGTCCCCCGGGACAGGGATCCTACGAGCAGTACTTC
NA	TRBD1	TRBV5-1	TRBJ2-1	CASSLQGAGSYNEQFF	TGCGCCAGCAGCTTACAGGGGGCAGGGTCCTACAATGAGCAGTTCTTC
few	NA	TRBV7-8	TRBJ1-5	CASSLIRTQGQFYSNQPQHF	TGTGCCAGCAGCTTAATTCGCACACAGGGTCAATTCTATAGCAATCAGCCCCAGCATTTT
NA	TRBD1	TRBV28	TRBJ2-3	CASSDPGTGYYTQYF	TGTGCCAGCAGTGACCCGGGGACAGGGTATTATACGCAGTATTTT
few	NA	TRBV4-2	TRBJ2-3	CASRGTGDTQYF	TGTGCCAGCAGGGGCACGGGGGATACGCAGTATTTT
NA	NA	TRBV9	TRBJ1-4	CASSPGVPGNEKLFF	TGTGCCAGCAGCCCCGGGGTTCCGGGTAATGAAAAACTGTTTTTT
few	NA	TRBV5-4	TRBJ2-5	CASSLDYGTQYF	TGTGCCAGCAGCTTGGACTATGGGACCCAGTACTTC
NA	TRBD2	TRBV5-1	TRBJ2-1	CASRLSGGDYNEQFF	TGCGCCAGCAGACTGAGCGGGGGGGACTACAATGAGCAGTTCTTC
NA	TRBD2	TRBV7-2	TRBJ2-3	CASSLARQRGGRYTDTQYF	TGTGCCAGCAGCTTAGCGCGCCAGCGGGGGGGCCGATACACAGATACGCAGTATTTT
few	TRBD2	TRBV5-1	TRBJ2-7	CASSLAGTGLAGVYEQYF	TGCGCCAGCAGCTTGGCCGGAACGGGACTAGCGGGAGTCTACGAGCAGTACTTC
NA	NA	TRBV19	TRBJ2-5	CASSRRGTETQYF	TGTGCCAGTAGTAGACGGGGGACGGAGACCCAGTACTTC
few	NA	TRBV25-1	TRBJ1-3	CASHPSRETGNTIYF	TGTGCCAGCCACCCCTCCAGGGAAACTGGAAACACCATATATTTT
few	NA	TRBV30	TRBJ2-1	CAWSGGGVDEQFF	TGTGCCTGGTCGGGGGGCGGGGTGGATGAGCAGTTCTTC
few	NA	TRBV28	TRBJ2-3	CASSPQGRAGTDTQYF	TGTGCCAGCAGTCCCCAGGGGAGGGCCGGAACAGATACGCAGTATTTT
NA	TRBD2	TRBV18	TRBJ2-7	CASSPGLNYEQYF	TGTGCCAGCTCACCGGGACTAAACTACGAGCAGTACTTC
NA	TRBD1	TRBV7-8	TRBJ1-1	CASSWDRGVEAFF	TGTGCCAGCAGCTGGGACAGGGGAGTTGAAGCTTTCTTT
NA	NA	TRBV18	TRBJ1-5	CASSPEGNQPQHF	TGTGCCAGCTCACCAGAGGGAAATCAGCCCCAGCATTTT
NA	NA	TRBV6-5	TRBJ2-7	CASSYSGHSDYEQYF	TGTGCCAGCAGTTACTCGGGTCACAGTGACTACGAGCAGTACTTC
NA	TRBD2	TRBV28	TRBJ2-1	CASIELAGLYNEQFF	TGTGCCAGCATCGAACTAGCGGGACTCTACAATGAGCAGTTCTTC
few	TRBD1	TRBV7-3	TRBJ1-2	CASSHPGQGVDGYTF	TGTGCCAGCAGCCATCCCGGACAGGGCGTCGATGGCTACACCTTC
NA	TRBD2	TRBV28	TRBJ2-7	CASSPLAGGPYEQYF	TGTGCCAGCAGTCCGCTAGCGGGGGGCCCTTACGAGCAGTACTTC
NA	TRBD1	TRBV5-1	TRBJ2-3	CATNDFGQGDTQYF	TGCGCCACCAACGACTTCGGACAGGGTGATACGCAGTATTTT
few	NA	TRBV2	TRBJ2-7	CASSESAGFVDEQYF	TGTGCCAGCAGTGAATCGGCGGGGTTCGTGGACGAGCAGTACTTC
NA	NA	TRBV6-1	TRBJ2-6	CASDLFSAGANVLTF	TGTGCCAGCGACCTTTTCAGCGCTGGGGCCAACGTCCTGACTTTC
NA	TRBD1	TRBV29-1	TRBJ1-1	CSVGKRGGTAPGGGNTEAFF	TGCAGCGTGGGTAAGCGCGGAGGGACAGCGCCTGGGGGTGGGAACACTGAAGCTTTCTTT
NA	NA	TRBV19	TRBJ2-7	CASGETGVYEQYF	TGTGCCAGTGGCGAGACAGGAGTCTACGAGCAGTACTTC
once	TRBD1	TRBV12-5	TRBJ1-1	CASGFDRGNTEAFF	TGTGCTAGTGGCTTCGACAGGGGGAACACTGAAGCTTTCTTT
few	NA	TRBV7-2	TRBJ2-7	CASSLTGNYEQYF	TGTGCCAGCAGCTTAACAGGGAACTACGAGCAGTACTTC
NA	NA	TRBV2	TRBJ2-7	CASRGGVLPAHYEQYF	TGTGCCAGCAGGGGGGGTGTCTTACCAGCGCACTACGAGCAGTACTTC
once	TRBD1	TRBV5-1	TRBJ1-1	CASSFSGQGAGNTEAFF	TGCGCCAGCAGCTTCTCAGGACAGGGGGCGGGGAACACTGAAGCTTTCTTT
few	NA	TRBV4-2	TRBJ1-1	CASSQDRGATSTEAFF	TGTGCCAGCAGCCAAGATCGGGGGGCGACGTCCACTGAAGCTTTCTTT
few	TRBD2	TRBV19	TRBJ2-1	CASIKIAGAANEQFF	TGTGCCAGTATCAAAATAGCGGGGGCGGCTAATGAGCAGTTCTTC
NA	NA	TRBV30	TRBJ2-2	CAWSERQTGELFF	TGTGCCTGGAGTGAAAGACAGACCGGGGAGCTGTTTTTT
NA	NA	TRBV28	TRBJ2-7	CATCGQPSYEQYF	TGTGCCACGTGCGGGCAGCCGTCCTACGAGCAGTACTTC
few	TRBD1	TRBV28	TRBJ2-7	CASRRDRGYEQYF	TGTGCCAGCAGACGGGACAGGGGCTACGAGCAGTACTTC
NA	TRBD1	TRBV5-4	TRBJ1-5	CASSFLLPGQSSNQPQHF	TGTGCCAGCAGCTTCCTTCTCCCGGGACAGTCTAGCAATCAGCCCCAGCATTTT
few	NA	TRBV30	TRBJ1-5	CAWSAGGFRNQPQHF	TGTGCCTGGTCGGCCGGGGGGTTTAGGAATCAGCCCCAGCATTTT